This entry features one T cell receptor beta chain sequence. This CDR3 is also generated by other DNA sequences in the sample. Libraries were prepared by immunoSEQ multiplex PCR; TCRdb keeps only in-frame clonotypes and omits some of them. Among about 1 million clones listed, around 74% were seen once. The data derive from a study of shared clonotypes between healthy human individuals. The CD4+ fraction was divided into a CD45RA+ naive subset and a CD45RA-negative memory subset. The CDR3 sequence is 13 residues long. Germline CDR1 reads SNHLY; CDR2 reads FYNNEI. The ends were cut back, 11 bases at V and 0 bases at J, with 12 bases in the middle.

This chain links TRBV2 with TRBJ2-3, with D maybe TRBD1 (7 bases). What was sequenced was memory CD4+ T cells sorted from blood. The subset denotes: CD45RA-negative fraction. This TCR was sampled from a man between 18 and 29 years old in good health. In DNA, the CDR3 is TGTGCCTCAGGGGGGCAGAGCACAGATACGCAGTATTTT. Translating it yields CASGGQSTDTQYF.